One and the same sample provided the 18 T cell receptor beta chains below, sequenced in a study of persistence of HIV-infected CD4 T cells. Sequencing used immunoSEQ version 4 in survey mode. Assay used: immunoSEQ multiplex PCR; TCRdb lists only in-frame clones, some missing. The top ten hold roughly 0.9% of the sample, which has tens of thousands of clones, around 82% seen once. Lysates of CMV-infected fibroblasts at approximately 9.4 ug/mL stimulated these cells. Sorted nonresponding memory CD4+ T cells were CD40L-negative, CD69-negative, CD45RO-high. Which antigens these TCRs recognize remains unknown. The starting material was CD4+ T cells sorted from PBMCs after approximately 19-hour stimulation, obtained from a patient who received antiretroviral therapy. Every receptor here comes from an adult man with HIV who was CMV-seropositive.

The chain is built from TRBV4-3 and TRBJ2-3; D may be TRBD1 (6 bases). With 2 bases removed from V and 0 bases from J, the gap between germline ends came to 12 bases. Germline V gene sequence: CDR1 LGHNA, CDR2 YSLEER. CDR3 size: 16 residues. The DNA of the CDR3 is TGCGCCAGCAGCCAAACTACAGGGAGTAGCACAGATACGCAGTATTTT. It codes for CASSQTTGSSTDTQYF.

The chain recombines TRBV7-9 with TRBJ2-2; D perhaps matches TRBD2 (5 bases). V shed 5 bases and J shed 6 bases, with 13 bases lying between them. Germline CDR1 reads SEHNR; CDR2 reads FQNEAQ (reference sequence). This CDR3 has 14 amino acids. CDR3 sequence: CASSPVYGAGELFF. The CDR3 region has the DNA TGTGCCAGCAGCCCGGTCTACGGGGCCGGGGAGCTGTTTTTT.

The V call is TRBV30, the J call TRBJ2-1; D is undetermined. The CDR3 contains 12 residues. Germline-derived CDR1 and CDR2 are GTSNPN and SVGIG (reference sequence). V was cut by 3 bases and J by 5 bases, with 8 bases left in between. The CDR3: CAWSPEHNEQFF. CDR3 nucleotides: TGTGCCTGGAGCCCGGAACACAATGAGCAGTTCTTC.

The chain has TRBV29-1 and TRBJ2-7; TRBD1 is a possible D gene (5 bases). Germline CDR1 is SQVTM and CDR2 is ANQGSEA. Between the trimmed V and J ends, which lost 6 bases and 2 bases, there was a span of 14 bases. The CDR3 contains 13 residues. CDR3 residues: CSVEDQGTYEQYF. DNA for the CDR3: TGCAGCGTCGAGGATCAGGGTACCTACGAGCAGTACTTC.

This clone has only a few counts. CDR3 sequence (DNA): TGTGCCAGCAGCTTGGAAGGACCTAACTATGGCTACACCTTC. It translates to CASSLEGPNYGYTF. This rearrangement joins TRBV5-4 to TRBJ1-2; D gene ambiguous. V lost 0 bases and J lost 0, with 6 bases in between. The CDR3 covers 14 residues. Per germline, CDR1 SGHNT and CDR2 YYREEE (reference sequence).

V usage is TRBV7-2 and J usage is TRBJ1-1; perhaps TRBD1 as D (6 bases). Germline CDR1 and CDR2: SGHTA and FQGNSA. The CDR3 has 18 amino acids. The V and J ends lost 1 base and 1 base respectively, with 19 bases between them. CDR3 DNA: TGTGCCAGCAGCTTAGTGGTAGGGGGTCGGATCGGGAACACTGAAGCTTTCTTT. Residues: CASSLVVGGRIGNTEAFF.

The chain combines TRBV7-2 with TRBJ2-3; 11 nucleotides line up with TRBD2. The V gene end was trimmed by 4 bases and the J gene end by 0 bases; junction bases not matched to a gene: 3. The CDR3 contains 16 residues. Germline V gene lookup returns CDR1 SGHTA and CDR2 FQGNSA. The CDR3 coding sequence is TGTGCCAGCAGCTCGGGACTAGCGGCTAGCACAGATACGCAGTATTTT. This translates into CASSSGLAASTDTQYF.

The chain carries TRBV5-1 and TRBJ2-3; no definite D call. The length of the CDR3 is 15 residues. V lost 0 bases, J lost 2 bases, and 10 bases lay in between. The V gene's germline CDR1 is SGHRS and CDR2 YFSETQ. This chain's CDR3 is CASSLESNPTDTQYF. CDR3 DNA: TGCGCCAGCAGCTTGGAGTCCAATCCCACAGATACGCAGTATTTT. Full variable domain (outside the CDR3, taken from reference TRBV5-1 and TRBJ2-3): KAGVTQTPRYLIKTRGQQVTLSCSPISGHRSVSWYQQTPGQGLQFLFEYFSETQRNKGNFPGRFSGRQFSNSRSEMNVSTLELGDSALYLCASSLESNPTDTQYFGPGTRLTVL.

V gene TRBV4-2 combines with J gene TRBJ1-5, with D maybe TRBD1 (5 bases). The CDR3 runs to 16 residues. V was pared by 1 base and J by 2 bases, with 12 bases between. The germline gives CDR1 LGHNA, CDR2 YNFKEQ. CDR3 residues: CASSQGWGQGNQPQHF. The CDR3 region has the DNA TGTGCCAGCAGCCAAGGATGGGGCCAGGGCAATCAGCCCCAGCATTTT.

The V and J genes are TRBV6-1 and TRBJ1-2, with 9 positions matching TRBD1. CDR1 is MNHNS, CDR2 SASEGT, per germline. Trimming cost V 7 bases and J 5 bases; bases outside gene matches: 11. The CDR3 is 15 residues long. CDR3 DNA: TGTGCCAGCACCCCGTCGGGACAGGGTTGGTATGGCTACACCTTC. Protein product: CASTPSGQGWYGYTF.

Note on this clone: In the same sample, other DNA sequences code for this CDR3. The genes are TRBV9 and TRBJ2-2, with 8 nucleotides matching TRBD1. Per the germline V gene, CDR1 is SGDLS and CDR2 is YYNGEE. The CDR3 runs 15 residues. V lost 2 bases and J lost 2; bases outside the gene matches: 2. Here the CDR3 reads CASSVGQVNTGELFF. Written as DNA, the CDR3 is TGTGCCAGCAGCGTGGGACAGGTCAACACCGGGGAGCTGTTTTTT. Based on the CDR3 plus reference TRBV9 and TRBJ2-2, the full variable domain is DSGVTQTPKHLITATGQRVTLRCSPRSGDLSVYWYQQSLDQGLQFLIQYYNGEERAKGNILERFSAQQFPDLHSELNLSSLELGDSALYFCASSVGQVNTGELFFGEGSRLTVL.

Only a few counts were recorded for this clone. The chain recombines TRBV2 with TRBJ1-4; unclear D gene. V was trimmed by 4 bases and J by 5 bases, leaving 11 bases between them. Looked up from germline, CDR1 is SNHLY and CDR2 is FYNNEI. There are 14 residues in the CDR3. The chain's CDR3 is CASSGSRLNEKLFF. The CDR3 DNA sequence: TGTGCCAGCAGTGGCAGCAGACTAAATGAAAAACTGTTTTTT.

This clone was detected only a few times. The chain combines TRBV6-2 or TRBV6-3 with TRBJ2-2; the D is unclear. Per the germline V gene, CDR1 is MNHEY and CDR2 is SVGEGT. This CDR3 region has 14 residues. Trimming left V 5 bases short and J 4 bases short, with 11 bases between. The CDR3 loop is CASSKSGFTGELFF. The DNA for the CDR3 is TGTGCCAGCAGTAAATCCGGGTTCACCGGGGAGCTGTTTTTT.

This clone has a single count. The J gene is TRBJ2-5, the V gene TRBV5-1; a weak D match, TRBD1 (7 bases). Germline V gene lookup returns CDR1 SGHRS and CDR2 YFSETQ. This CDR3 spans 13 amino acids. V was trimmed by 4 bases and J by 5 bases, leaving 12 bases between them. The CDR3 sequence is CASSRGTVETQYF. As DNA, the CDR3 is TGCGCCAGCAGCCGGGGGACAGTTGAGACCCAGTACTTC.

This clone was counted a few times. This chain's CDR3 is CASSPTSVRASDTQYF. CDR3 nucleotide sequence: TGTGCCAGCAGCCCGACTAGCGTTAGAGCGTCAGATACGCAGTATTTT. The chain recombines TRBV5-4 with TRBJ2-3, with 8 bases lining up with TRBD2. Per the germline V gene, CDR1 is SGHNT and CDR2 is YYREEE (reference sequence). This CDR3 has 16 residues. Trimming removed 4 bases from V and 4 bases from J; junction bases left unmatched: 11.

The V gene is TRBV6-2 or TRBV6-3, the J gene TRBJ2-7; D remains ambiguous. Germline V gene sequence: CDR1 MNHEY, CDR2 SVGEGT. The CDR3 sequence is 12 residues long. Between the trimmed V and J ends, which lost 3 bases and 2 bases, there was a span of 5 bases. This CDR3 reads CASSYTAYEQYF. The CDR3, as DNA: TGTGCCAGCAGTTATACAGCCTACGAGCAGTACTTC.

The genes are TRBV12-3 or TRBV12-4 and TRBJ1-6; weak D call: TRBD1 (5 bases). Trimming removed 3 bases at V and 7 bases at J, with 7 bases between. This CDR3 comprises 13 residues. In nucleotides, the CDR3 is TGTGCCAGCAGTTTCTCAGGGAATTCACCCCTCCACTTT. Protein product: CASSFSGNSPLHF.

The V gene is TRBV15, the J gene TRBJ2-2, with D possibly matching TRBD2 (5 bases). V was clipped by 3 bases and J by 5 bases, with 10 bases between them. This CDR3 is 14 amino acids long. Germline values: CDR1 LNHNV, CDR2 YYDKDF (reference sequence). CDR3 sequence: CATSSGVGTGELFF. Written as DNA, the CDR3 is TGTGCCACCAGCAGCGGGGTTGGGACCGGGGAGCTGTTTTTT.